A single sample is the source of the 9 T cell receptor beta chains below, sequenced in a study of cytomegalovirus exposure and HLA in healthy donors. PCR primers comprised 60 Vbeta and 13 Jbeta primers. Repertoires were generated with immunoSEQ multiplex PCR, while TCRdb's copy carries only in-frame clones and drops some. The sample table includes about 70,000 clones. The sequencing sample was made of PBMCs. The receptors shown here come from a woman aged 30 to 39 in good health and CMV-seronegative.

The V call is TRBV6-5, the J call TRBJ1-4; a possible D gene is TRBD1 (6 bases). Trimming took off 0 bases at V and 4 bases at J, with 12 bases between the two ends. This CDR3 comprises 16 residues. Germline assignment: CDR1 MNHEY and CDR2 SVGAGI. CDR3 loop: CASSYSQGKGNEKLFF. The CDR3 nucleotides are TGTGCCAGCAGTTACTCCCAGGGGAAGGGTAATGAAAAACTGTTTTTT.

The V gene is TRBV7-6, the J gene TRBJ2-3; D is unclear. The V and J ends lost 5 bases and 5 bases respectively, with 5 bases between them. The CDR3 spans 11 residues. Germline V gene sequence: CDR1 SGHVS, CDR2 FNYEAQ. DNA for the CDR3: TGTGCCAGCAGCAGTAGAGATACGCAGTATTTT. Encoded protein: CASSSRDTQYF.

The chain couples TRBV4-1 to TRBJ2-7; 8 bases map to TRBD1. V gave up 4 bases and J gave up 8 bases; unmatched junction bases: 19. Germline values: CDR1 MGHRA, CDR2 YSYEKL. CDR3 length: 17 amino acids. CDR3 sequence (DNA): TGCGCCAGCAGCCCGACCTCGACGGGACAGGACCTTCAGCAGCAGTACTTC. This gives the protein CASSPTSTGQDLQQQYF.

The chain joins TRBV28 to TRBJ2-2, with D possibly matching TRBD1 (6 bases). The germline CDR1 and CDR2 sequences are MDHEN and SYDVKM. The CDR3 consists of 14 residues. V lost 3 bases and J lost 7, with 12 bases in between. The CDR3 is CASSLVGADGELFF. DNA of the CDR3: TGTGCCAGCAGTTTGGTGGGGGCGGACGGGGAGCTGTTTTTT.

The CDR3 nucleotides read TGTGCCAGCAGTAGAGCGGGGGGCGTCGAGCAGTACTTC. This translates into CASSRAGGVEQYF. The V and J genes are TRBV28 and TRBJ2-7, with 9 positions matching TRBD2. This CDR3 is 13 amino acids long. Germline values: CDR1 MDHEN, CDR2 SYDVKM. Unmatched junction bases numbered 5, after V lost 5 bases and J lost 6 bases.

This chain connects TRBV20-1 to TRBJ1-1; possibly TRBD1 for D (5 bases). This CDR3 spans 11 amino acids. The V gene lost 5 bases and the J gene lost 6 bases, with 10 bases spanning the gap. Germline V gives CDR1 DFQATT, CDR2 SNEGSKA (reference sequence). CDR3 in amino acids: CSAGRQSEAFF. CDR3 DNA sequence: TGCAGTGCTGGCCGACAGTCTGAAGCTTTCTTT.

CDR3 coding DNA: TGTGCCATCAGTACAGGGGTGGGCCAGCCCCAGCATTTT. Its protein is CAISTGVGQPQHF. The gene calls are TRBV10-3 and TRBJ1-5; 7 bases line up with TRBD1. V was clipped by 5 bases and J by 7 bases; unmatched bases: 5. Germline-derived CDR1 and CDR2 are ENHRY and SYGVKD. The CDR3 runs to 13 residues.

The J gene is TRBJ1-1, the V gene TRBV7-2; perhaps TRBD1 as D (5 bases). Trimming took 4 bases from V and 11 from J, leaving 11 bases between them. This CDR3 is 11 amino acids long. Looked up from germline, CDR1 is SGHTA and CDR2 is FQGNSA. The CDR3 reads CASSSDGGAFF. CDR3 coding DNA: TGTGCCAGCAGCTCAGATGGGGGGGCTTTCTTT.

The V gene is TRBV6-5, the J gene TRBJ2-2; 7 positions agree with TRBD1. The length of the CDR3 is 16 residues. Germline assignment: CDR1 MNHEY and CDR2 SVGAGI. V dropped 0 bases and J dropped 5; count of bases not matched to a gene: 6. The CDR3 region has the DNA TGTGCCAGCAGTTACTCGACAGGGTCGTCAACCGGGGAGCTGTTTTTT. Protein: CASSYSTGSSTGELFF.